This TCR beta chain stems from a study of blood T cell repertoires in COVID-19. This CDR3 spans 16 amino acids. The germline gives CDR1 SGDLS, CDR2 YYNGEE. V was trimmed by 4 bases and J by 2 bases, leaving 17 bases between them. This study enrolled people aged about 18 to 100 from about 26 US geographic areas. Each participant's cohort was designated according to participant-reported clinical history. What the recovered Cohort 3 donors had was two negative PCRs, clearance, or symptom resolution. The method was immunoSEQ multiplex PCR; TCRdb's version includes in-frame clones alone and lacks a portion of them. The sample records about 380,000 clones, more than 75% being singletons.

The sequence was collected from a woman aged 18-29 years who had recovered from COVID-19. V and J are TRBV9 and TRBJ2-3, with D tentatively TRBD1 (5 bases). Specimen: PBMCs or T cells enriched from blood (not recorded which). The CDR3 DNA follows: TGTGCCAGCAGCCCAGGGATCCGCCTTACCACAGATACGCAGTATTTT. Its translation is CASSPGIRLTTDTQYF.